Each of the 10 T cell receptor beta chains below was sequenced from the same sample in a study of T cell changes during pregnancy in multiple sclerosis. Clones were read by immunoSEQ multiplex PCR, and TCRdb kept only the in-frame ones, dropping some. The sample comprises around 99,000 clones, over 80% of which are singletons, and about 2.7% rests with the top ten. The specimen comprised peripheral blood, sampled in the first trimester of pregnancy. The origin of the receptors is a female donor with multiple sclerosis, enrolled in a pregnancy study.

This clone appeared a single time. The chain has TRBV19 and TRBJ2-7; TRBD2 matches 7 bases. CDR1 and CDR2 from the germline V gene are LNHDA and SQIVND (reference sequence). V was pared by 0 bases and J by 4 bases, with 9 bases of the junction left unmatched. The CDR3 totals 16 residues. For the CDR3, the DNA is TGTGCCAGTAGTATAGAAGCGGGGTCGGGCAGATACGAGCAGTACTTC. Its protein is CASSIEAGSGRYEQYF.

This chain joins TRBV5-1 and TRBJ2-5, with D possibly being TRBD2 (5 bases). Trimming left V 3 bases short and J 3 bases short, with 15 bases between. This CDR3 contains 15 residues. Germline CDR1 is SGHRS and CDR2 is YFSETQ. The DNA of the CDR3 is TGCGCCAGCAGCTCGACCCGACTAAGAGAAGAGACCCAGTACTTC. This encodes CASSSTRLREETQYF.

V usage is TRBV27 and J usage is TRBJ2-3, with 12 nucleotides matching TRBD2. CDR3 length equals 15 residues. The germline V gene encodes CDR1 MNHEY and CDR2 SMNVEV (reference sequence). V was pared by 7 bases and J by 12 bases, with 14 bases of the junction left unmatched. The CDR3 reads CASKDVLTSGRDQYF. The CDR3 nucleotides read TGTGCCAGCAAGGATGTTTTGACTAGCGGGAGAGACCAGTATTTT.

For this clone: Other nucleotide sequences in the sample specify the same CDR3. V is TRBV9 and J is TRBJ2-3, with 9 bases fitting TRBD2. The V gene end was trimmed by 1 base and the J gene end by 2 bases; junction bases not matched to a gene: 2. The CDR3 has 15 amino acids. Germline V CDR1 and CDR2: SGDLS, YYNGEE. The CDR3 protein is CASSVLAGNTDTQYF. The CDR3, as DNA: TGTGCCAGCAGCGTACTAGCGGGGAACACAGATACGCAGTATTTT.

V usage is TRBV5-1 and J usage is TRBJ2-7, with 7 positions matching TRBD2. V shed 4 bases, J shed 7 bases, and the junction held 11 bases outside the gene matches. CDR3 length equals 14 residues. Germline CDR1 SGHRS, CDR2 YFSETQ. The CDR3 DNA reads as TGCGCCAGCAGCACTCCTCAGACTAGCAAGGAGCAGTACTTC. Translation: CASSTPQTSKEQYF.

This chain links TRBV2 with TRBJ2-3; the D gene is possibly TRBD1 (6 bases). In germline, CDR1 is SNHLY, CDR2 FYNNEI. V was pared by 6 bases and J by 3 bases, with 16 bases between. The CDR3 is made up of 15 amino acids. The CDR3 region is CASRAQGIWTDTQYF. The CDR3 DNA reads TGTGCCAGCAGGGCACAGGGTATCTGGACAGATACGCAGTATTTT.

V gene TRBV2 combines with J gene TRBJ1-2, with TRBD1 as a possible D gene (6 bases). The germline V gene has CDR1 SNHLY and CDR2 FYNNEI. Trimming stripped 6 bases from V and 4 bases from J, with 12 bases between. The CDR3 totals 13 residues. CDR3 sequence reads: CASRAGVGYGYTF. The CDR3, as DNA: TGTGCCAGCAGGGCAGGGGTGGGCTATGGCTACACCTTC.

V is TRBV27 and J is TRBJ1-4; tentatively, D is TRBD1 (5 bases). This CDR3 region has 14 residues. The V gene lost 6 bases and the J gene lost 0 bases, with 8 bases spanning the gap. Per germline, CDR1 MNHEY and CDR2 SMNVEV (reference sequence). The CDR3 loop reads CASRLQATNEKLFF. In DNA, the CDR3 is TGTGCCAGCAGGCTACAGGCAACTAATGAAAAACTGTTTTTT.

Here the CDR3 DNA reads TGTGCCAGTAGTATAGATCACGGGGTGACAGATACGCAGTATTTT. Its translation is CASSIDHGVTDTQYF. The chain joins TRBV19 to TRBJ2-3, with D possibly TRBD2 on 5 matching bases. Trimming pared 0 bases from V and 3 bases from J, leaving 10 bases between. This CDR3 is 15 amino acids long. The V gene's germline CDR1 is LNHDA and CDR2 SQIVND (reference sequence).

This clone was recorded once. V and J are TRBV28 and TRBJ2-7; 9 nucleotides agree with TRBD1. CDR3 length equals 17 residues. The V and J ends lost 3 bases and 3 bases, in that order; junction bases with no gene match: 12. The germline gives CDR1 MDHEN, CDR2 SYDVKM. The CDR3 DNA follows: TGTGCCAGCAGTTTGAACCCCCTCGGGACAGGGAGCTACGAGCAGTACTTC. The encoded protein is CASSLNPLGTGSYEQYF.